This T cell receptor beta chain comes out of a study of shared clonotypes between healthy human individuals (dated by TCRdb to about 2020). Context from the whole study: A couple of women and a few men aged 18 to 49 years were included in the cohort. To increase sequencing depth and limit assay-specific biases, TCR repertoire library preparation and sequencing were carried out by different laboratories using diverse techniques. Leukapheresis yielded between about 0.85 and 10 billion PBMCs per donor. For each donor, CD4 naive and CD4 memory were each run on three plates, CD8 naive on two plates, and CD8 memory on one plate. Blood TCR repertoires of 5 or 6 healthy adults were deeply sequenced to estimate repertoire size and the extent of clonotype sharing between individuals. Study-wide conclusions, independent of this receptor: When a few donors were compared, the shared fraction of clonotypes was around 5.1% for naive CD4, 3.5% to 4% for naive CD8, 2.3% for memory CD4, and 0.35% to 0.4% for memory CD8. Pairwise subsampling indicated that sequencing depth was expected to affect the degree of clonotype sharing among donors. Sampling was limited to blood, and TCR repertoires in tissue likely differ from TCR repertoires in blood. Naive subsets generally had larger estimated clonotype richness than memory subsets did. The small number of donors limited the genetic and exposure-history diversity represented. Even with the large sequencing depth, rarefaction of the sorted-subset datasets indicated that sequencing was incomplete. Compared with non-shared clonotypes, the clonotypes found in all four sorted-subset donors had higher generation probabilities.

There are 15 amino acids in the CDR3, from cysteine to phenylalanine inclusive. CDR3 DNA is the only sequence kept; it has 45 bases, read in frame from the first base. The germline V end is reduced by 9 bases and the J end by 0 bases; junction bases left unmatched: 8. The germline V gene encodes CDR1 MNHNS and CDR2 SASEGT. TCR CDR3 regions were amplified from genomic DNA by multiplex PCR using the deep immunoSEQ assay. Extracted genomic DNA from each cell subset was spread evenly across all wells of several immunoSEQ 96-well plates, with each plate serving as a replicate. For sorted subsets, each replicate PCR was loaded with 200 to 250 ng genomic DNA, equivalent to 30,000 or so T cell genomes. The purified libraries were quantified using a Qubit 3.0 fluorometer, sized with a Bioanalyzer 2100, and then quantified again using the KAPA Library Quantification kit. Every immunoSEQ 96-well plate was sequenced on a separate single-read 150-cycle Illumina NextSeq 550 flow cell. The source study handled its data this way. Because the immunoSEQ output held only junctional sequences and lacked quality scores, the filtering could not match the filtering applied to full-length reads. To assign V/J genes and CDR3, sequences were annotated using PyIR, a Python wrapper for IgBLAST v1.9, with IMGT germline references. Reads with weak V/J assignments (E-value above 1e-6), missing CDR3, stop codons, out-of-frame junctions, or ambiguous translated residues were removed. V3J clonotypes were defined as sequences sharing the same inferred V gene, J gene, and CDR3 amino acid sequence. Percentage overlap between repertoires was calculated by dividing the number of shared unique clonotypes by the size of the smaller repertoire. Repertoire richness was assessed with RTK rarefaction, the Chao1 estimator, and Recon v2.1 estimates of unobserved clonotypes. OLGA was used to compute generation probabilities for all TCRbeta clonotypes that the gDNA method yielded from a few donors. This is the immuneACCESS table as TCRdb keeps it, with only in-frame sequences that have V and J called. A part of the clones is gone; compared with another copy, unresolved V genes explain less than half, and the rest is unexplained. V and J calls and clone size are as listed in that table; D and trimming were resolved from the DNA. Recorded for this sample are about 2 million clones; 90% to 95% of them occurred a single time. In total, the top ten clones hold more than 0.1% of the sample.

On this clone itself: Its antigen remains unidentified. One base away there is no much larger clone; base qualities are not given.

Healthy HIV-negative adults with no recently reported acute infections or vaccinations were included as donors. Every donor was a Caucasian adult living in Nashville, Tennessee, USA. Magnetic negative selection was used to enrich CD4+ T cells, after which naive cells were positively selected on CD45RA and the negative fraction became the memory subset. Blood was obtained by leukapheresis, after which PBMCs were separated by Ficoll-Histopaque density gradient centrifugation and cryopreserved in liquid nitrogen vapor phase. Purity and quantity of every magnetically sorted T cell population were checked by analytical flow cytometry. Genomic DNA was isolated from every sorted fraction and measured by UV absorbance on a Nanodrop 2000c.

Sequenced material: naive CD4+ T cells sorted from blood. What the cell subset or site label conveys for this sample: CD45RA+ positively selected. The V and J genes are TRBV6-1 and TRBJ2-4; 7 bases in between match TRBD1. This clonotype originated in a young man in good health. The DNA reads TGTGCCAGTTACACAGGGGACGTAGCCAAAAACATTCAGTACTTC. Translated, it gives CASYTGDVAKNIQYF.